A selection of T cell receptor beta chains follows, all from one sample in a study of blood T cell repertoires in COVID-19. TCRdb's copy holds only in-frame clones and misses some; the assay was immunoSEQ multiplex PCR. The sample consists of 240,000 or so clones, about four fifths of them appearing once. Sequenced: peripheral blood. Every receptor here comes from a woman younger than 30 with acute or convalescent COVID-19. CDR3s include the opening cysteine and the closing phenylalanine or tryptophan. Fields, in order: clone size, J gene, D gene, CDR3 length, V gene, CDR3 protein, CDR3 DNA. D genes are given only for firm matches. The listing skips clone size in some rows; elsewhere it reads once, few, many or a size class.

few	TRBJ2-6	.	16	TRBV7-2	CASSPMGSSGANVLTF	TGTGCCAGCAGCCCCATGGGGAGCTCTGGGGCCAACGTCCTGACTTTC
.	TRBJ2-7	.	15	TRBV6-5	CASGPLGGLKYEQYF	TGTGCCAGCGGGCCTCTTGGGGGCTTAAAGTACGAGCAGTACTTC
.	TRBJ1-4	.	15	TRBV5-8	CASSLQGRTNEKLFF	TGTGCCAGCAGCTTACAGGGTCGAACTAATGAAAAACTGTTTTTT
.	TRBJ2-1	TRBD2	15	TRBV7-9	CASSLGLADYNEQFF	TGTGCCAGCAGCTTGGGACTAGCGGACTACAATGAGCAGTTCTTC
once	TRBJ1-4	.	14	TRBV2	CASSVRGGGEKLFF	TGTGCCAGCAGTGTGCGAGGGGGTGGGGAAAAACTGTTTTTT
.	TRBJ2-3	TRBD2	16	TRBV9	CASSVVLAGGRDTQYF	TGTGCCAGCAGCGTAGTACTGGCGGGAGGGAGAGATACGCAGTATTTT
.	TRBJ2-1	TRBD2	13	TRBV6-5	CASSQRESNEQFF	TGTGCCAGCAGTCAGCGGGAGTCGAATGAGCAGTTCTTC
.	TRBJ1-1	.	14	TRBV6-5	CASSPRTSTIEAFF	TGTGCCAGCAGTCCAAGGACATCTACTATCGAAGCTTTCTTT
.	TRBJ2-1	TRBD2	13	TRBV2	CAGGRVSYNEQFF	TGTGCCGGCGGGAGAGTGAGCTACAATGAGCAGTTCTTC
.	TRBJ1-2	.	11	TRBV2	CASTANYGYTF	TGTGCCAGCACCGCTAACTATGGCTACACCTTC
.	TRBJ1-1	.	14	TRBV18	CASSPSRGGTEAFF	TGTGCCAGCTCCCCGTCCCGGGGGGGAACTGAAGCTTTCTTT
.	TRBJ2-5	TRBD1	19	TRBV13	CASSSRYQGAIELSGAINF	TGTGCCAGCAGCTCCCGTTATCAGGGGGCCATTGAACTTTCGGGGGCCATTAACTTC
.	TRBJ2-1	.	16	TRBV14	CASSPLGAQAYNEQFF	TGTGCCAGCAGCCCTCTTGGGGCGCAAGCCTACAATGAGCAGTTCTTC